This TCR beta chain came from a study of shared clonotypes between healthy human individuals. For the study at large: Donors, aged 18 to 49, were two women and a few men.

Regarding the study as a whole: Represented genetic and exposure-history diversity was restricted by having few donors.

An even split of each subset's genomic DNA across several immunoSEQ plates was performed. Only in-frame clones appear in the TCRdb table, and some are missing; sequencing was by immunoSEQ multiplex PCR. The sample yields 950,000 to 1,200,000 clones, approximately 77% seen once. The CDR3 covers 16 residues. Germline V gives CDR1 SGHRS, CDR2 YFSETQ. V dropped 5 bases and J dropped 1; count of bases not matched to a gene: 8. As to this clone: Its antigen remains unidentified.

Every one of the donors was a Caucasian adult that lived in Nashville, Tennessee. Sequencing used memory CD4+ T cells from PBMCs. Noted subset: CD45RA-negative fraction. J is TRBJ2-2 and V is TRBV5-1; 7 nucleotides align to TRBD2. This TCR was sampled from a man between 18 and 29 years old in good health. Some clones in this sample may be carry-over from other donors' samples. The CDR3 sequence is CASRRPGLENTGELFF. In DNA form, the CDR3 reads TGCGCCAGCAGACGCCCCGGACTAGAGAACACCGGGGAGCTGTTTTTT.